The subject of this entry is one T cell receptor beta chain. Losses at the gene ends were 5 bases for V and 4 bases for J; bases not matched to a gene: 6. Germline V gene lookup returns CDR1 LNHDA and CDR2 SQIVND (reference sequence). This CDR3 is 14 amino acids long. The sample originates from a study of blood T cell repertoires in COVID-19. Study-wide background: Sites in the United States, Italy and Spain provided acute and convalescent COVID-19 samples. T cells, B-cell-depleted T cells, or PBMCs provided the cDNA or gDNA that served as material.

Generated by immunoSEQ multiplex PCR, the TCRdb table keeps only in-frame clones and is missing some. The sample records over 150,000 clones, 65% to 85% being singletons. V and J are TRBV19 and TRBJ2-7, with 9 bases that match TRBD1. Source material: PBMCs or T cells enriched from blood (not recorded which). The sequence was obtained from a woman in her twenties or thirties who had recovered from COVID-19. The CDR3 loop reads CASSAQTGGYEQYF. The CDR3 nucleotides are TGTGCCAGTAGTGCCCAGACAGGGGGATACGAGCAGTACTTC.